This T cell receptor beta chain was captured by sequencing in a study of cytomegalovirus exposure and HLA in healthy donors (dated by TCRdb to about 2017). At the level of the whole study: According to an earlier analysis of a few hundred of the donors, 200 million or so T cells yielded some 120 million unique TCR beta sequences and approximately 300 Gb of sequence data. Roughly 300 gigabases of sequencing data and 70 million to 95 million unique TCR sequences made up an early release that covered approximately 650 HLA-typed donors. The genetic ancestry cluster associated with self-reported Caucasian donors included around 76% of the approximately 430 genotyped donors. The study aimed to test whether cataloging public T cell receptors could reveal signatures of past pathogen exposure. Using immunosequencing, the study profiled T cell repertoires from about 610 subjects and related those repertoires to cytomegalovirus serostatus. Besides the first cohort of around 670 subjects, a separate validation cohort made up of about 120 different subjects was used. To predict cytomegalovirus infection status, the study combined high-throughput TCR immunosequencing, statistical association of individual TCRs with disease status, and machine learning. A later analysis re-examined previously published TCR beta repertoires from over 500 donors and added high-resolution HLA genotyping to investigate patterns of TCR occurrence. The later analysis used no new phenotypic data to find candidate immune exposures, relying instead on TCR beta sequences and their occurrence across donors. An earlier analysis of some 500 of the donors applied high-throughput TCR beta sequencing to assess whether each TCR beta V gene segment acted as functional or pseudogenic. Alongside the repertoire data, information on donor age, sex, ethnicity and CMV serostatus was compiled. In a later genetic analysis, genome-wide SNP genotypes for about 55% of the roughly 670 donors were used, and that subset was treated as a discovery cohort. Every discovery cohort repertoire had been produced on one sequencing platform. Both class I and class II loci were covered by HLA typing, at four-digit resolution. The number of donors typed differed by locus, with about 620-630 for A, B, C, DRB1 and DQB1, about 500 for DQA1, 606 for DPA1, and approximately 470 for DPB1. Several DR-DQ haplotypes were handled as single units for association and clustering, since linkage in the cohort was strong. Among 398 genotyped donors of the cohort, an average of about 240,000 unique TCR beta nucleotide sequences were sequenced per donor, around a sixth of them non-productive.

The receptor library was made with the immunoSEQ multiplex PCR assay. A mixture of 60 forward primers for TCR Vbeta segments and 13 reverse primers for TCR Jbeta segments was used in the multiplex PCR. The CDR3 region of rearranged TCR beta genes was amplified from genomic DNA with a multiplex PCR assay. On the Illumina HiSeq System, the amplified TCR beta libraries were sequenced as 87-base-pair reads. The authors' pipeline ran thus. Across the 600 to 700 repertoires, a later analysis counted approximately 83 million unique TCR beta chains, roughly 11 million of which were shared by at least two donors. Raw reads were error-corrected and collapsed into unique sequences with a nearest-neighbor algorithm that merged closely related sequences to remove PCR and sequencing errors. Alignment of CDR3 sequences to IMGT reference sequences was used to assign V, D and J gene segments. For a sequence to be retained, a match of at least six nucleotides was required to both a V gene segment and a J gene segment. Rearrangements were classified as productive when the CDR3 lacked stop codons and remained in frame with V and J, and all other rearrangements were classified as non-productive. CDR3 was defined according to IMGT convention as the region running from the second conserved V-encoded cysteine to the conserved J-encoded phenylalanine. In an earlier analysis of roughly 610 of the donors, sequences lacking an unambiguous match to a single V gene segment were excluded. In an earlier analysis of some 590 of the donors, V segments were called functional above 56.7% productive rearrangements and were called segregating when the between-donor standard deviation exceeded 5%. A statistical classification framework was built to diagnose cytomegalovirus status from the catalog of TCR beta chain sequences. A later analysis assigned V and J genes by comparing TCR nucleotide sequences with IMGT/GENE-DB human TR gene sequences. In a later analysis, CDR3 sequences and most-parsimonious VDJ recombination scenarios were assigned using the TCRdist pipeline. A later analysis defined each TCR beta chain by its CDR3 amino acid sequence plus V-gene family, and excluded reads lacking a unique V-gene family. A later analysis removed 592 highly shared, low-generation-probability nucleotide sequences to deal with suspected cross-contamination and a sequencing artifact. In a later analysis, a clonal expansion index was calculated for each public chain from normalized within-repertoire ranks of inferred template counts. Generation probabilities in a later analysis came from a VDJ recombination model fitted to out-of-frame rearrangements, and those results were checked against IGoR. A later analysis scored TCR-TCR, TCR-HLA and TCR-CMV co-occurrence with hypergeometric tests, applying a repertoire-size bias correction to TCR pairs. To estimate false discovery rates, a later analysis permuted the HLA or CMV assignments 20 times. In a later analysis, co-occurring TCRs were grouped with DBSCAN, and TCRdist sequence similarity was added when clustering was performed within HLA-allele-positive subsets. For co-occurrence clustering, repertoires with fewer than 30,000 or more than 120,000 public chains were excluded, along with five repertoires with anomalous nucleotide sharing. TCRdb re-hosts the immuneACCESS table, in-frame sequences only. Its copies lack some clones; in the studies checked, an unresolved V gene accounts for under half of them, and the cause for the rest is not known. V and J calls and clone size are those listed in that table; D and trimming were worked out from the DNA. This sample comprises roughly 110,000 clones, around 75% of them detected only once. The ten largest clonotypes hold roughly 0.9% of the sample.

In total, more than 500 healthy bone marrow donors made up the cohort. At the time of sampling, all cohort members were nominally healthy, though unrecorded immune exposures were likely present. The donor was CMV seronegative and was included in the group of 352 seronegative cohort members. Each donor provided a peripheral blood sample, and peripheral blood mononuclear cells were used for TCR beta sequencing. Genomic DNA was extracted from the blood cell samples with the Qiagen DNeasy Blood Extraction Kit. Details on this clone: No cognate antigen has been identified for it. Per-base quality was not reported, and no clone a single base away is much larger than it.

The CDR3 measures 14 amino acids from cysteine to phenylalanine. Only the CDR3 region is kept as DNA, spanning 42 bases read in frame from base 1. V is cut back by 6 bases and J by 6 bases, with 11 bases in the junction unmatched. Based on the germline V gene, the CDR1 and CDR2 sequences are MNHEY and SVGAGI. The investigation overall reported the following: The presence/absence analyses assumed that sequencing depth was roughly uniform across donors, and that assumption may not be true. A cluster of highly shared sequence variants was judged likely to be a technical artifact of the sequencing pipeline. Most TCR sequences were seen in very few donors, while some public TCRs were found in many individuals. The earlier analysis of 587 of the donors excluded seventeen rarely observed V segments, including chromosome 9 orphons, because counts were too low. A later analysis found that most CMV-associated TCR beta chains appeared HLA-restricted, with HLA associations seemingly driven largely by CMV exposure. The study gave a list of some 150 TCR beta chains associated with cytomegalovirus. An earlier analysis of several hundred of the donors showed that most TCR beta V segments appeared in productive rearrangements either about 87% or about 30% of the time, which broadly matched IMGT annotations. A further reported finding was that TCR beta sequences accurately predicted the HLA-A and HLA-B alleles for most subjects in the first cohort. Specific HLA alleles were associated with some 15,000 TCR beta sequences at a false discovery rate of 0.05 in a later analysis. In this cohort, only TCR beta chains were sequenced, and detectable features were limited by the absence of alpha or paired-chain data. In a later analysis, HLA-associated TCR beta chains showed more clonal expansion and lower generation probabilities than non-associated chains that were equally common. In a later genetic analysis, a missense DCLRE1C variant was associated with V-gene and J-gene trimming of TCR beta chains, and the association was replicated in an independent cohort. In both the original and validation cohorts, the classifier was reported to diagnose cytomegalovirus status with high specificity and sensitivity. A later analysis reported that several top co-occurrence clusters appeared linked to parvovirus B19, influenza, CMV and Epstein-Barr virus. In a later analysis, the rate of TCR association differed among HLA loci, with DRB1 alleles having the most associated TCRs and HLA-C alleles having the fewest. Assigning TCR associations to individual alleles was difficult when HLA alleles, especially DR and DQ, strongly co-occurred. In a later genetic analysis, fewer N-insertions in productive TCRs were reported among donors in an Asian-associated ancestry cluster than the approximately 710-donor mean. Some IMGT-functional V segments, including TRBV6-2 and TRBV6-3, could not be distinguished by the 87-base-pair reads and were therefore excluded. Linkage disequilibrium might explain the correlated functional status among segregating V segments, but an unknown experimental factor could not be excluded. The only immune exposure information available for the cohort was CMV serostatus. The authors suggested that the approach could potentially be extended to other disease states and immunological phenotypes. In vitro tests confirmed that a few of the cytomegalovirus-associated TCR beta chains recognize cytomegalovirus antigens. Because HLA typing was missing for some donors at each locus, association tests included only the typed subset.

The clonotype originates from a woman younger than 45 in good health and CMV-seronegative. The V gene is TRBV6-5 and the J gene is TRBJ2-7; the junction holds 7 bases that match TRBD1. Sequenced input: PBMCs. The CDR3 sequence is CASRTDRVRLEQYF. The sequenced DNA: TGTGCCAGCAGAACCGACAGGGTGCGTCTCGAGCAGTACTTC.